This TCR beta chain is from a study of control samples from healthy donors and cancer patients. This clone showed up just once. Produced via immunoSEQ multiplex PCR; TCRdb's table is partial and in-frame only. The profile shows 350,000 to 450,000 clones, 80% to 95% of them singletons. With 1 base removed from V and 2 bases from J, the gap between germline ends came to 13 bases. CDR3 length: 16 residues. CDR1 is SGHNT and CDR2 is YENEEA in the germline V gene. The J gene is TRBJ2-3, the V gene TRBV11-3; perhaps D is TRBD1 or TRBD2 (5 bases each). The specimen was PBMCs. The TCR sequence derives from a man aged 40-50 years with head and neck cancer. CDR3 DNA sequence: TGTGCCAGCAGCTTAGGAGCTTGGGACCACACAGATACGCAGTATTTT. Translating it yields CASSLGAWDHTDTQYF. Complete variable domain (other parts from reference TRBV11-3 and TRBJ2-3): EAGVVQSPRYKIIEKKQPVAFWCNPISGHNTLYWYLQNLGQGPELLIRYENEEAVDDSQLPKDRFSAERLKGVDSTLKIQPAELGDSAVYLCASSLGAWDHTDTQYFGPGTRLTVL.